A selection of T cell receptor beta chains follows, all from one sample in a study of response to subunit inactivated influenza vaccine. TCRdb reanalysed the RT-PCR reads using MiXCR and keeps one entry per CDR3 protein. The sample has 450,000 to 600,000 distinct CDR3 sequences; under 9% are singletons. The specimen was PBMCs from blood, collected about 23 months after vaccination. Receptors were obtained from a man between 50 and 75 years old who received an inactivated influenza vaccine. CDR3s include the opening cysteine and the closing phenylalanine or tryptophan. The D gene is left open where the match is weak. Size is omitted from some rows. Given values are once, few, many or a class for expanded clones.

v_call,j_call,cdr3_length,clone_size,d_call,cdr3_aa,cdr3_nt
TRBV20-1,TRBJ2-7,15,NA,NA,CSARQEPTGAHEQYF,TGCAGTGCTAGACAAGAACCGACAGGTGCCCACGAGCAGTACTTC
TRBV25-1,TRBJ2-3,15,NA,NA,CASSESAGYTDTQYF,TGTGCCAGCAGTGAATCGGCGGGTTACACAGATACGCAGTATTTT
TRBV6-2/TRBV6-3,TRBJ1-1,13,few,NA,CASSSAGRTEAFF,TGTGCCAGCAGTTCCGCAGGGAGGACTGAAGCTTTCTTT
TRBV5-1,TRBJ2-2,17,few,TRBD1,CASPEVRDRSTTGELFF,TGCGCCAGTCCCGAGGTCCGGGACAGATCCACCACCGGGGAGCTGTTTTTT
TRBV29-1,TRBJ2-1,13,many,TRBD1,CSVDGTGVNEQFF,TGCAGCGTAGACGGGACAGGGGTGAATGAGCAGTTCTTC
TRBV11-1,TRBJ2-1,14,few,TRBD2,CASSFSGGAREQFF,TGTGCCAGCAGCTTTAGCGGGGGGGCCCGTGAGCAGTTCTTC
TRBV20-1,TRBJ2-3,17,NA,TRBD2,CSARASGRTGFTDTQYF,TGCAGTGCTAGGGCTAGCGGGAGGACCGGATTCACAGATACGCAGTATTTT
TRBV5-6,TRBJ1-4,14,NA,NA,CASSVTGSNEKLFF,TGTGCCAGCAGCGTAACAGGGTCTAATGAAAAACTGTTTTTT
TRBV30,TRBJ2-1,14,few,NA,CAWRGGTAYNEQFF,TGTGCCTGGAGGGGAGGGACAGCTTACAATGAGCAGTTCTTC
TRBV5-1,TRBJ1-1,15,NA,TRBD1,CASSRTPGQGTEAFF,TGCGCCAGCAGTCGAACGCCGGGACAGGGCACTGAAGCCTTCTTT
TRBV6-5,TRBJ2-2,15,NA,TRBD1,CASSLTGGNTGELFF,TGTGCCAGCAGTTTGACAGGGGGGAACACCGGGGAGCTGTTTTTT
TRBV20-1,TRBJ2-5,13,few,TRBD1,CSASDRSQETQYF,TGCAGTGCTTCGGACAGGAGCCAAGAGACCCAGTACTTC
TRBV7-2,TRBJ2-5,16,NA,NA,CASSWIGGSYQETQYF,TGTGCCAGCAGCTGGATAGGGGGATCGTACCAAGAGACCCAGTACTTC
TRBV7-2,TRBJ2-7,13,many,NA,CASSRGGPYEQYF,TGTGCCAGCAGTAGAGGGGGACCCTACGAGCAGTACTTC
TRBV10-3,TRBJ2-2,14,many,NA,CAINGRGTTGELFF,TGTGCCATCAATGGGCGGGGAACGACCGGGGAGCTGTTTTTT
TRBV20-1,TRBJ2-7,14,NA,NA,CSARDRGRFYEQYF,TGCAGTGCTAGAGATAGGGGCAGATTCTACGAGCAGTACTTC
TRBV27,TRBJ2-3,13,few,NA,CASSFIGGDTQYF,TGTGCCAGCAGTTTTATTGGGGGAGATACGCAGTATTTT
TRBV4-2,TRBJ2-5,13,few,NA,CASSQDRWGTQYF,TGTGCCAGCAGCCAAGACAGGTGGGGGACCCAGTACTTC
TRBV4-2,TRBJ1-2,17,NA,NA,CASSQEKWAALNYGYTF,TGTGCCAGCAGCCAAGAAAAGTGGGCGGCCTTGAACTATGGCTACACCTTC
TRBV9,TRBJ2-5,14,many,NA,CASSVGRDGETQYF,TGTGCCAGCAGCGTAGGCCGGGACGGAGAGACCCAGTACTTC
TRBV12-3/TRBV12-4,TRBJ2-1,15,few,NA,CASRANGVSYNEQFF,TGTGCCAGCAGAGCTAATGGGGTAAGCTACAATGAGCAGTTCTTC
TRBV4-2,TRBJ2-3,23,many,TRBD2,CASSQEPSGGRRGPSGSTDTQYF,TGTGCCAGCAGCCAAGAGCCCAGCGGGGGGCGCCGAGGGCCCTCGGGATCCACAGATACGCAGTATTTT
TRBV29-1,TRBJ2-1,14,few,TRBD1,CSVEVGQANNEQFF,TGCAGCGTTGAGGTGGGACAGGCCAACAATGAGCAGTTCTTC
TRBV4-2,TRBJ2-3,16,NA,NA,CASSQAPRGGGDTQYF,TGTGCCAGCAGCCAAGCCCCCCGGGGTGGTGGAGATACGCAGTATTTT
TRBV20-1,TRBJ1-6,16,few,TRBD1,CSAPAWGQGANSPLHF,TGCAGTGCTCCTGCCTGGGGACAGGGGGCGAATTCACCCCTCCACTTT
TRBV12-3/TRBV12-4,TRBJ1-1,14,many,NA,CASSFQGTNTEAFF,TGTGCCAGCAGTTTCCAGGGTACGAACACTGAAGCTTTCTTT
TRBV4-1,TRBJ2-3,15,few,TRBD2,CASSQWTRRADTQYF,TGCGCCAGCAGCCAATGGACTAGGCGGGCAGATACGCAGTATTTT
TRBV4-3,TRBJ2-1,15,few,NA,CASSQSWTDYNEQFF,TGCGCCAGCAGCCAATCATGGACAGATTACAATGAGCAGTTCTTC
TRBV7-2,TRBJ1-1,15,few,NA,CASSLEDGMNTEAFF,TGTGCCAGCAGCTTAGAGGACGGAATGAACACTGAAGCTTTCTTT
TRBV5-6,TRBJ1-1,15,NA,NA,CASSLDGFWDTEAFF,TGTGCCAGCAGCTTGGATGGGTTTTGGGACACTGAAGCTTTCTTT
TRBV6-2/TRBV6-3,TRBJ1-5,13,NA,NA,CASSYSRRQPQHF,TGTGCCAGCAGTTACTCGAGGAGGCAGCCCCAGCATTTT
TRBV5-6,TRBJ1-2,13,few,NA,CASRAWGGPSYTF,TGTGCCAGCAGAGCTTGGGGTGGCCCCTCCTACACCTTC
TRBV7-2,TRBJ2-3,15,NA,TRBD2,CASSLAGGISDTQYF,TGTGCCAGCAGCTTAGCGGGGGGGATCTCAGATACGCAGTATTTT
TRBV30,TRBJ2-4,14,NA,TRBD2,CAWSVGGAKNIQYF,TGTGCCTGGAGTGTCGGGGGGGCCAAAAACATTCAGTACTTC
TRBV12-3/TRBV12-4,TRBJ2-3,18,NA,TRBD1,CASSRDRGGPPSTDTQYF,TGTGCCAGCAGCCGAGACAGGGGCGGCCCGCCTAGCACAGATACGCAGTATTTT
TRBV12-3/TRBV12-4,TRBJ1-3,16,many,NA,CASSSFYGTTGNTIYF,TGTGCCAGCAGTTCTTTCTACGGGACAACCGGAAACACCATATATTTT
TRBV3-1,TRBJ1-5,14,NA,NA,CASSQEVGNQPQHF,TGTGCCAGCAGCCAAGAAGTCGGCAATCAGCCCCAGCATTTT
TRBV20-1,TRBJ2-3,14,many,NA,CSAARADSTDTQYF,TGCAGTGCGGCTCGGGCAGACAGCACAGATACGCAGTATTTT
TRBV6-1,TRBJ1-2,16,many,NA,CASRNRQTPANYGYTF,TGTGCCAGCAGAAACAGACAGACACCAGCTAACTATGGCTACACCTTC
TRBV5-1,TRBJ1-1,13,NA,NA,CASSPGADVEAFF,TGCGCCAGCAGCCCCGGGGCAGATGTTGAAGCTTTCTTT
TRBV20-1,TRBJ2-3,16,few,NA,CSAAPNPLRPDDTQYF,TGCAGTGCAGCGCCAAATCCCCTACGGCCGGACGATACGCAGTATTTT
TRBV5-1,TRBJ2-1,14,few,NA,CASSLSVGGREQFF,TGCGCCAGCAGCTTGTCCGTCGGCGGCCGTGAGCAGTTCTTC
TRBV5-1,TRBJ2-5,13,few,NA,CASSFSRSETQYF,TGCGCCAGCAGTTTCAGCAGGAGTGAGACCCAGTACTTC
TRBV25-1,TRBJ1-5,14,few,NA,CASIRGFFDQPQHF,TGTGCCAGCATCCGGGGTTTTTTTGATCAGCCCCAGCATTTT
TRBV6-2/TRBV6-3,TRBJ2-7,14,NA,TRBD1,CASTEQGTSYEQYF,TGTGCCAGTACTGAACAGGGGACCTCCTACGAGCAGTACTTC
TRBV5-1,TRBJ1-3,15,few,TRBD1,CASSPGTGNSNTIYF,TGCGCCAGCAGCCCCGGGACAGGGAACAGTAACACCATATATTTT
TRBV20-1,TRBJ2-1,14,NA,TRBD2,CSARDGGRSNEQFF,TGCAGTGCTAGAGACGGCGGGAGAAGCAATGAGCAGTTCTTC
TRBV5-1,TRBJ2-1,14,many,NA,CASSFGDLNNEQFF,TGCGCCAGCAGCTTCGGAGACCTCAACAATGAGCAGTTCTTC
TRBV27,TRBJ2-2,14,NA,NA,CASSFGGYTGELFF,TGTGCCAGCAGTTTTGGAGGGTACACCGGGGAGCTGTTTTTT